This T cell receptor beta chain stems from a study of T cell repertoires in cytomegalovirus infection. Regarding the study as a whole: Dominating the ex vivo response were TCR beta clonotypes that were CMV-specific and HLA-C-restricted.

Turning to this clonotype: Antigen: not known.

The ends lost 3 bases at V and 2 bases at J; junction bases unmatched: 11. The germline V gene encodes CDR1 SGHVS and CDR2 FNYEAQ. There are 20 residues in the CDR3. One entry per CDR3 protein, called by TCRdb with MiXCR from the reads. Found here are hundreds of thousands of distinct CDR3 sequences, about 33% of them singletons; the top ten hold 10% to 15%. This sequence joins TRBV7-6 and TRBJ2-3; 16 bases map to TRBD2. This TCR was sampled from a human donor in good health (CMV status not recorded). Some clones in this sample may be carry-over from other donors' samples. The sample consisted of cultured CD8+ T cells from PBMCs, taken from culture after CMV antigen stimulation. Written as DNA, the CDR3 is TGTGCCAGCAGCTTGAATCCGGGACTAGCGGGGGGGTTCGACACAGATACGCAGTATTTT. Residues: CASSLNPGLAGGFDTDTQYF.